These 18 T cell receptor beta chains were sequenced from one sample in a study of T cell responses to AZD1222 COVID-19 vaccine. Data came from immunoSEQ multiplex PCR; TCRdb stores just in-frame clones and leaves some out. The table records about 150,000 clones, 80% to 90% of them present only once. The specimen comprised peripheral blood, sampled on day 0 of AZD1222 vaccination. The receptors come from an adult in good health.

V and J are TRBV30 and TRBJ1-1; D perhaps matches TRBD1 (5 bases). The germline V gene encodes CDR1 GTSNPN and CDR2 SVGIG (reference sequence). The CDR3 has 15 residues. V dropped 0 bases and J dropped 11 bases, with 22 bases sitting between them. This chain's CDR3 is CAWSVREVRLAGAFF. CDR3 DNA sequence: TGTGCCTGGAGTGTCAGGGAGGTTCGCCTTGCCGGCGCTTTCTTT.

V is TRBV18 and J is TRBJ2-4, with a weak D call TRBD1 (5 bases). V gave up 4 bases and J gave up 7 bases, with 14 bases separating them. The CDR3 consists of 14 residues. Germline V gene data show CDR1 as KGHSH and CDR2 as LQKENI. The CDR3, as DNA: TGTGCCAGCTCACAATCGAGACAGCTCAACATTCAGTACTTC. Its protein is CASSQSRQLNIQYF.

The rearrangement uses TRBV19 and TRBJ1-5, with a weak D call TRBD1 (5 bases). The CDR3 is 14 residues long. In germline, CDR1 is LNHDA, CDR2 SQIVND (reference sequence). V was trimmed by 6 bases and J by 9 bases, leaving 18 bases between them. The CDR3 DNA reads as TGTGCCAGTAGCCCACACGGGGCTCAAGGGCCCCAGCATTTT. Protein sequence: CASSPHGAQGPQHF.

This clone was detected only a few times. V gene TRBV9 combines with J gene TRBJ1-1, with D possibly TRBD1 on 6 matching bases. CDR1 is SGDLS, CDR2 YYNGEE, per germline. The CDR3 has 12 amino acids. V lost 4 bases and J 6 bases, leaving 10 bases between the germline ends. The DNA of the CDR3 is TGTGCCAGCAGCCCGGCAGGGGCTGAAGCTTTCTTT. It codes for CASSPAGAEAFF.

The J gene is TRBJ1-2, the V gene TRBV10-3; unclear D gene. With 4 bases removed from V and 5 bases from J, the gap between germline ends came to 8 bases. This CDR3 region has 12 residues. In germline, CDR1 is ENHRY, CDR2 SYGVKD. The CDR3 coding sequence is TGTGCCATCAGTGCTTTAGAGTATGGCTACACCTTC. Its protein is CAISALEYGYTF.

This clone was observed a handful of times. The chain is built from TRBV6-5 and TRBJ1-2; 7 bases align to TRBD1. Trimming removed 8 bases from V and 5 bases from J; junction bases left unmatched: 5. The CDR3 length is 12 residues. Germline V CDR1 and CDR2: MNHEY, SVGAGI. The DNA for the CDR3 is TGTGCCAGCCGGCCAGGGGGGTATGGCTACACCTTC. Its protein is CASRPGGYGYTF.

This clone was counted only a few times. The J gene is TRBJ2-7, the V gene TRBV2; D could derive from TRBD1 or TRBD2 (5 bases each). This CDR3 spans 14 amino acids. V lost 6 bases, J lost 2 bases, and 14 bases lay in between. Germline assignment: CDR1 SNHLY and CDR2 FYNNEI. DNA of the CDR3: TGTGCCAGCAGCCCACCGGGGCAGCCCTACGAGCAGTACTTC. It is translated as CASSPPGQPYEQYF. Full variable domain (outside the CDR3, taken from reference TRBV2 and TRBJ2-7): EPEVTQTPSHQVTQMGQEVILRCVPISNHLYFYWYRQILGQKVEFLVSFYNNEISEKSEIFDDQFSVERPDGSNFTLKIRSTKLEDSAMYFCASSPPGQPYEQYFGPGTRLTVT.

The rearrangement links TRBV28 to TRBJ2-4, with TRBD1 identical over 8 bases. Trimming cost V 6 bases and J 0 bases; bases outside gene matches: 10. The CDR3 is 17 residues long. The germline V gene has CDR1 MDHEN and CDR2 SYDVKM. In nucleotides, the CDR3 is TGTGCCAGCAGGGACTCGGACAGGGTACTAGCCAAAAACATTCAGTACTTC. It yields the protein CASRDSDRVLAKNIQYF. Full variable domain (remainder filled in from reference TRBV28 and TRBJ2-4): DVKVTQSSRYLVKRTGEKVFLECVQDMDHENMFWYRQDPGLGLRLIYFSYDVKMKEKGDIPEGYSVSREKKERFSLILESASTNQTSMYLCASRDSDRVLAKNIQYFGAGTRLSVL.

V usage is TRBV7-2 and J usage is TRBJ2-2, with D unresolved. Per the germline V gene, CDR1 is SGHTA and CDR2 is FQGNSA. Trimming removed 3 bases at V and 8 bases at J, with 10 bases between. CDR3 length: 13 amino acids. The CDR3 nucleotides are TGTGCCAGCAGCTTCCTCTGGGGAGGGGAGCTGTTTTTT. Encoded protein: CASSFLWGGELFF.

V usage is TRBV11-2 and J usage is TRBJ2-2; no definite D call. The CDR3 length is 13 residues. The germline V gene encodes CDR1 SGHAT and CDR2 FQNNGV. Trimming took off 1 base at V and 7 bases at J, with 7 bases between the two ends. The CDR3 coding sequence is TGTGCCAGCAGCTTAGGGTTGGGCGGGGAGCTGTTTTTT. Its translation: CASSLGLGGELFF.

V and J are TRBV10-2 and TRBJ1-5; D call uncertain. The germline V and J ends were trimmed by 3 bases and 6 bases, with 6 bases remaining between them. This CDR3 contains 12 residues. In germline, CDR1 is WSHSY, CDR2 SAAADI. The CDR3 is CASSDGVQPQHF. The CDR3 DNA follows: TGCGCCAGCAGTGATGGGGTTCAGCCCCAGCATTTT.

The gene calls are TRBV28 and TRBJ2-1; D ambiguous. This CDR3 is built from 12 residues. The germline gives CDR1 MDHEN, CDR2 SYDVKM. Trimming stripped 6 bases from V and 12 bases from J, with 15 bases between. The CDR3: CASRPLNKGQFF. CDR3 nucleotide sequence: TGTGCCAGCAGGCCCCTAAACAAAGGGCAGTTCTTC.

The chain recombines TRBV15 with TRBJ1-5, with unresolved D. Per the germline V gene, CDR1 is LNHNV and CDR2 is YYDKDF (reference sequence). The germline V and J ends were trimmed by 2 bases and 9 bases, with 8 bases remaining between them. CDR3 size: 12 residues. CDR3 in amino acids: CATSRYVGPQHF. CDR3 bases: TGTGCCACCAGCAGATACGTCGGGCCCCAGCATTTT.

This chain joins TRBV4-1 and TRBJ2-1, with D possibly matching TRBD1 (6 bases). Trimming left V 4 bases short and J 8 bases short, with 9 bases between. The V gene's germline CDR1 is MGHRA and CDR2 YSYEKL. CDR3 length: 12 amino acids. CDR3 region: CASSPQGYEQFF. As DNA, the CDR3 is TGCGCCAGCAGCCCGCAGGGGTATGAGCAGTTCTTC.

The rearrangement uses TRBV18 and TRBJ1-6; D unclear. CDR1 KGHSH and CDR2 LQKENI come from the germline V gene. CDR3 length: 13 amino acids. Trimming removed 2 bases at V and 7 bases at J, with 6 bases between. In nucleotides, the CDR3 is TGTGCCAGCTCACCAGGGTGGAATTCACCCCTCCACTTT. Protein: CASSPGWNSPLHF.

In this sample, this clone turned up a few times. This chain connects TRBV18 to TRBJ2-2; D remains ambiguous. In germline, CDR1 is KGHSH, CDR2 LQKENI. With 3 bases removed from V and 1 base from J, the gap between germline ends came to 9 bases. The CDR3 runs 15 residues. The CDR3, as DNA: TGTGCCAGCTCACCCCGGGCCTTGAACACCGGGGAGCTGTTTTTT. As protein: CASSPRALNTGELFF. The full variable domain, rest sourced from reference TRBV18 and TRBJ2-2, is NAGVMQNPRHLVRRRGQEARLRCSPMKGHSHVYWYRQLPEEGLKFMVYLQKENIIDESGMPKERFSAEFPKEGPSILRIQQVVRGDSAAYFCASSPRALNTGELFFGEGSRLTVL.

The chain employs TRBV10-3 and TRBJ2-3; tentative D call: TRBD1 (6 bases). Trimming removed 1 base at V and 1 base at J, with 6 bases between. Per the germline V gene, CDR1 is ENHRY and CDR2 is SYGVKD. There are 14 residues in the CDR3. CDR3 residues: CAISEWTGTDTQYF. CDR3 in DNA: TGTGCCATCAGTGAGTGGACAGGCACAGATACGCAGTATTTT.

This clone has a handful of counts. The chain has TRBV18 and TRBJ2-7; a possible D gene is TRBD1 (6 bases). Trimming took 4 bases from V and 4 from J, leaving 17 bases between them. CDR1 and CDR2 (germline): KGHSH, LQKENI. This CDR3 region has 15 residues. The chain's CDR3 is CASSLATQGPYEQYF. The CDR3 region has the DNA TGTGCCAGCTCACTCGCAACACAGGGCCCATACGAGCAGTACTTC.